This TCR beta chain comes out of a study of monozygotic twins with inflammatory bowel disease. Overall study results and limits: The data did not back a single strong IBD-associated clonotype or signal. Repertoire similarity did not differ between concordant and discordant twins, possibly owing to limited power.

Note on this clonotype: Antigen unknown.

For each CDR3 protein, TCRdb gives one entry from its re-call of the 5' RACE reads, without DNA. The ten most abundant clones cover 1.9% of a sample with 93,000 or so distinct CDR3 sequences. Researchers isolated total RNA from whole blood without sorting T cells. Per the germline V gene, CDR1 is SGHTA and CDR2 is FQGNSA. CDR3 length: 16 amino acids. The sequencing input was blood. This TCR came from a human donor with ulcerative colitis or Crohn's disease, or a healthy co-twin of an affected twin (not recorded which). The chain carries TRBV7-2 and TRBJ1-6; with no DNA, the TCRdb D assignment of TRBD1 cannot be verified. This CDR3 is CASSPASDRRGTPLHF.